A selection of T cell receptor beta chains follows, all from one sample in a study of OX40 agonist ivuxolimab in advanced cancers. TCRdb keeps only in-frame clones here, not all; method: immunoSEQ multiplex PCR. The table lists roughly 60,000 clones, 85% to 95% of them singletons. Specimen: CD4+ or CD8+ T cells sorted from blood, collected in a trial of the OX40 agonist ivuxolimab. Receptor source: an adult with an advanced solid tumor such as melanoma, head and neck, liver or kidney cancer. Each CDR3 is given with its conserved first and last residue. Fields, in order: clone size, J gene, V gene, D gene, CDR3 protein, CDR3 DNA. D genes are given only for firm matches. Rows give clone size only sometimes, using once, few, many, or a class for an expanded clone.

>-|TRBJ2-1|TRBV18|TRBD2
CASSPRAGEYNEQFF
TGTGCCAGCTCACCACGAGCGGGAGAATACAATGAGCAGTTCTTC
>once|TRBJ1-1|TRBV7-9|TRBD1
CASSYTGGTEAFF
TGTGCCAGCAGTTACACAGGGGGAACTGAAGCTTTCTTT
>-|TRBJ2-7|TRBV5-4|TRBD1
CASTAGDRDLNEQYF
TGTGCCAGCACCGCTGGGGACAGGGACCTCAACGAGCAGTACTTC
>-|TRBJ1-5|TRBV10-3|TRBD1
CAISESRGQGYHQPQHF
TGTGCCATCAGTGAGTCAAGGGGACAGGGTTATCATCAGCCCCAGCATTTT
>-|TRBJ1-2|TRBV4-1|-
CASSQEVGWNYGYTF
TGCGCCAGCAGCCAAGAGGTGGGGTGGAACTATGGCTACACCTTC
>once|TRBJ2-2|TRBV7-6|TRBD2
CASSSSGTSAGELFF
TGTGCCAGCAGCTCCTCCGGGACTAGCGCCGGGGAGCTGTTTTTT
>-|TRBJ1-2|TRBV5-6|-
CASSLGQYGYTF
TGTGCCAGCAGCTTGGGACAGTACGGCTACACCTTC
>-|TRBJ2-3|TRBV10-3|-
CATLEFSTDTQYF
TGTGCCACGTTAGAATTCAGCACAGATACGCAGTATTTT
>-|TRBJ1-6|TRBV27|-
CASSLIQGWNSPLHF
TGTGCCAGCAGTTTAATACAGGGTTGGAATTCACCCCTCCACTTT
>-|TRBJ1-1|TRBV7-8|TRBD1
CASSYDRGGTEAFF
TGTGCCAGCAGCTACGACAGGGGGGGCACTGAAGCTTTCTTT
>-|TRBJ1-2|TRBV6-1|-
CASSDGRGNYGYTF
TGTGCCAGCAGTGATGGAAGAGGAAACTATGGCTACACCTTC
>-|TRBJ2-1|TRBV2|-
CASSELGAYNEQFF
TGTGCCAGCAGTGAGTTAGGAGCTTACAATGAGCAGTTCTTC
>-|TRBJ1-1|TRBV27|TRBD1
CASSPVDRGFFEAFF
TGTGCCAGCAGTCCGGTGGACAGGGGGTTCTTTGAAGCTTTCTTT
>-|TRBJ2-3|TRBV6-5|-
CASSYAAVSDTQYF
TGTGCCAGCAGTTACGCTGCTGTTTCAGATACGCAGTATTTT
>-|TRBJ2-7|TRBV5-1|-
CASSLSSYEQYF
TGCGCCAGCAGCTTGTCATCTTACGAGCAGTACTTC
>-|TRBJ2-7|TRBV14|-
CASSQELFGEQYF
TGTGCCAGCAGCCAAGAGCTTTTTGGCGAGCAGTACTTC
>-|TRBJ2-3|TRBV10-3|TRBD2
CAISESGGAADTQYF
TGTGCCATCAGTGAGTCCGGGGGGGCGGCAGATACGCAGTATTTT
>-|TRBJ2-3|TRBV7-2|-
CASRLQGGTDTQYF
TGTGCCAGCAGGCTACAGGGGGGGACAGATACGCAGTATTTT
>-|TRBJ1-5|TRBV7-9|-
CASSPQGTRNQPQHF
TGTGCCAGCAGCCCACAGGGAACTAGAAATCAGCCCCAGCATTTT
>-|TRBJ1-2|TRBV19|-
CASGDPPGANYGYTF
TGTGCCAGTGGAGACCCTCCGGGCGCTAACTATGGCTACACCTTC
>-|TRBJ2-2|TRBV12-5|-
CVTTEKNTGELFF
TGTGTTACGACTGAAAAAAACACCGGGGAGCTGTTTTTT
>-|TRBJ1-1|TRBV5-1|TRBD1
CASSSTGEYTEAFF
TGCGCCAGCAGCTCTACAGGGGAGTACACTGAAGCTTTCTTT
>-|TRBJ2-3|TRBV5-4|TRBD2
CASSGGTTGLGSDTQYF
TGTGCCAGCAGCGGGGGGACTACCGGACTTGGATCAGATACGCAGTATTTT
>-|TRBJ2-4|TRBV19|-
CASSAFIGNIQYF
TGTGCCAGTAGTGCATTCATCGGGAACATTCAGTACTTC
>once|TRBJ2-7|TRBV18|-
CASSLLGATYEQYF
TGTGCCAGCTCACTGTTAGGGGCCACCTACGAGCAGTACTTC
>-|TRBJ2-7|TRBV19|TRBD1
CASSVRTGSSYEQYF
TGTGCCAGTAGTGTCAGGACAGGGAGCTCCTACGAGCAGTACTTC
>few|TRBJ1-1|TRBV5-6|TRBD1
CASSLDRGDTEAFF
TGTGCCAGCAGCTTGGACAGGGGTGACACTGAAGCTTTCTTT
>few|TRBJ1-5|TRBV7-9|TRBD1
CASSSGQGVWNQPQHF
TGTGCCAGCAGCTCCGGACAGGGAGTATGGAATCAGCCCCAGCATTTT
>-|TRBJ2-7|TRBV7-2|-
CASSFSGSYEQYF
TGTGCCAGCAGCTTTAGCGGATCCTACGAGCAGTACTTC
>-|TRBJ2-5|TRBV9|-
CASSVDGQGTQYF
TGTGCCAGCAGCGTAGATGGTCAAGGGACCCAGTACTTC
>-|TRBJ1-3|TRBV19|-
CASSIGGSSGNTIYF
TGTGCCAGTAGTATAGGGGGCAGCTCTGGAAACACCATATATTTT
>once|TRBJ2-7|TRBV30|-
CAWSGTTREQYF
TGTGCCTGGAGTGGGACTACCAGAGAGCAGTACTTC
>-|TRBJ2-4|TRBV5-5|TRBD1
CASRLLTGNIQYF
TGTGCCAGCAGGTTATTGACAGGGAACATTCAGTACTTC
>-|TRBJ1-3|TRBV11-3|TRBD1
CASSLGGQRPGNTIYF
TGTGCCAGCAGCTTAGGGGGACAGCGACCCGGAAACACCATATATTTT
>-|TRBJ2-1|TRBV4-1|TRBD2
CASSLHGTSGANEQFF
TGCGCCAGCAGCCTCCACGGGACTAGCGGGGCCAATGAGCAGTTCTTC
>-|TRBJ1-4|TRBV5-5|-
CASSAVQGRVTEKLFF
TGTGCCAGCAGCGCCGTACAGGGACGAGTCACCGAAAAACTGTTTTTT
>-|TRBJ1-3|TRBV29-1|-
CSVRGSGGNTIYF
TGCAGCGTTAGGGGTAGTGGTGGAAACACCATATATTTT
>-|TRBJ1-3|TRBV30|-
CAWSVGGRQNTIYF
TGTGCCTGGAGTGTCGGGGGGCGACAAAACACCATATATTTT
>-|TRBJ2-7|TRBV10-1|TRBD2
CASSGGGAGAYEQYF
TGCGCCAGCAGTGGAGGTGGGGCGGGAGCCTACGAGCAGTACTTC
>-|TRBJ1-5|TRBV9|-
CASSPGGGGNQPQHF
TGTGCCAGCAGCCCCGGGGGGGGTGGCAATCAGCCCCAGCATTTT
>-|TRBJ1-2|TRBV7-9|-
CASSPGTSVGGYTF
TGTGCCAGCAGCCCGGGGACAAGTGTGGGAGGCTACACCTTC
>-|TRBJ2-3|TRBV18|-
CASSPLDRTDTQYF
TGTGCCAGCTCACCACTGGACCGAACAGATACGCAGTATTTT
>-|TRBJ2-1|TRBV18|TRBD1
CASLTGTGSYNEQFF
TGTGCCAGCTTAACCGGGACAGGGTCATACAATGAGCAGTTCTTC
>-|TRBJ2-6|TRBV10-3|-
CAISESGRAGANVLTF
TGTGCCATCAGTGAGTCTGGCCGGGCGGGGGCCAACGTCCTGACTTTC
>-|TRBJ2-3|TRBV4-1|TRBD2
CASSQGLATDTQYF
TGCGCCAGCAGCCAGGGACTAGCGACAGATACGCAGTATTTT
>-|TRBJ2-6|TRBV6-1|-
CASRPFGANVLTF
TGTGCCAGCAGGCCGTTTGGGGCCAACGTCCTGACTTTC